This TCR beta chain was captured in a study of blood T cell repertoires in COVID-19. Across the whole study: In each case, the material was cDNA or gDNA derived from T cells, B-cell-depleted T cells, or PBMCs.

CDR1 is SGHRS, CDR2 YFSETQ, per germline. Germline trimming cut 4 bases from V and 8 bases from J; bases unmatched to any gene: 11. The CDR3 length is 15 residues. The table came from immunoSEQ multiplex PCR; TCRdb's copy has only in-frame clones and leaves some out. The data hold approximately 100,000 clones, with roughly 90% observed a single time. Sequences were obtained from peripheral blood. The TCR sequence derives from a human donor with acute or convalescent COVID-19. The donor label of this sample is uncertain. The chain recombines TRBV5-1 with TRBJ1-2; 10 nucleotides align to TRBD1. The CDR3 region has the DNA TGCGCCAGCAGCCTAGGGGACAGGGGCCCTGACGGCTACACCTTC. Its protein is CASSLGDRGPDGYTF.